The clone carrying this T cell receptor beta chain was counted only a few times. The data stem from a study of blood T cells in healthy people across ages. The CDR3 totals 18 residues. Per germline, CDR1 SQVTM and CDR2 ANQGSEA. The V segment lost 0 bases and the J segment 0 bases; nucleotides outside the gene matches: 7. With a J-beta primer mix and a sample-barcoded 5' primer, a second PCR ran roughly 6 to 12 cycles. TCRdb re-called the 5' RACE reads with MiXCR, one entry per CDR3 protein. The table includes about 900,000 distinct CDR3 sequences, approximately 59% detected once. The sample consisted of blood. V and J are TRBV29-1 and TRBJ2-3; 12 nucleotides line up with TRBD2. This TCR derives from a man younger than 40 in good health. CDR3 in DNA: TGCAGCGTTGAAGATCGACTAGCGGGGGCTCTTAGCACAGATACGCAGTATTTT. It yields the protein CSVEDRLAGALSTDTQYF.